The sequence of this T cell receptor (beta chain) was determined in a study of cytomegalovirus exposure and HLA in healthy donors. 13 Jbeta primers and 60 Vbeta primers were used for the PCR. Produced via immunoSEQ multiplex PCR; TCRdb's table is partial and in-frame only. The sample lists about 200,000 clones, roughly 83% occurring once. The germline CDR1 and CDR2 sequences are LNHNV and YYDKDF (reference sequence). The CDR3 is made up of 15 amino acids. Between the trimmed V and J ends, which lost 0 bases and 8 bases, there was a span of 16 bases. The receptor's source is a girl aged 5 to 17 in good health and CMV-seronegative. The gene calls are TRBV15 and TRBJ1-2; D might be TRBD1 (5 bases). Sequences were obtained from PBMCs. CDR3 protein: CATSRDLGQGGGYTF. DNA for the CDR3: TGTGCCACCAGCAGAGATCTAGGGCAGGGAGGGGGCTACACCTTC.